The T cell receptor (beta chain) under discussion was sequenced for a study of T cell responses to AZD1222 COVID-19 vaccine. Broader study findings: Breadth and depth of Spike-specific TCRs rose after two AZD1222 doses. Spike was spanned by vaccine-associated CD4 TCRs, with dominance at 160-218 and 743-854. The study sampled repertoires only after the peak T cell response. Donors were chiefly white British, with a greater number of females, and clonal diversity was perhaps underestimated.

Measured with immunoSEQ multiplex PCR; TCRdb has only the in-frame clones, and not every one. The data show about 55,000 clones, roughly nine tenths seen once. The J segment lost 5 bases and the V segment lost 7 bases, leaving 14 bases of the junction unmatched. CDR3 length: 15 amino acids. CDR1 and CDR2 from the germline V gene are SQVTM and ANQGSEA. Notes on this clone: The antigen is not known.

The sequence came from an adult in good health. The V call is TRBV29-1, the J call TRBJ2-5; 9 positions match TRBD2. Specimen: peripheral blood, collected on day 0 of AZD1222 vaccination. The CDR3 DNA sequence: TGCAGCGGGACGCGCGGGAGGGCATCGGGGGAGACCCAGTACTTC. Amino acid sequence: CSGTRGRASGETQYF.